These 5 T cell receptor beta chains originate from one sample sequenced in a study of beta chain features in type 1 diabetes. Findings and caveats of the study: Shorter TCRB CDR3s, moderately but significantly so, were found in Type 1 diabetes patients in all four CD4+ subsets.

These receptors have no known antigen. As every portion of the isolated RNA was reverse transcribed, the sequencing read expressed TCRB transcripts. Clones were read by immunoSEQ multiplex PCR, and TCRdb kept only the in-frame ones, dropping some. Altogether 350,000 to 450,000 clones are present, roughly 12% being singletons, with the ten largest covering around 0.01%. What was sequenced was naive CD4+ T cells from blood. The source is a woman younger than 35 with type 1 diabetes.

This rearrangement joins TRBV7-9 to TRBJ1-4; no clear D. This CDR3 region has 14 residues. Trimming cost V 5 bases and J 7 bases, with 14 bases left between them. Germline V gene data show CDR1 as SEHNR and CDR2 as FQNEAQ (reference sequence). The chain's CDR3 is CASSLRESGEKLFF. Written as DNA, the CDR3 is TGTGCCAGCAGCCTACGGGAGTCCGGTGAAAAACTGTTTTTT.

This clone appeared a few times. This chain uses TRBV18 with TRBJ1-1, with 7 nucleotides matching TRBD1. V gave up 1 base and J gave up 0 bases; unmatched junction bases: 5. Germline CDR1 KGHSH, CDR2 LQKENI. The CDR3 length is 16 residues. This chain's CDR3 is CASSPRQGDLNTEAFF. In nucleotides, the CDR3 is TGTGCCAGCTCACCACGACAGGGAGATTTGAACACTGAAGCTTTCTTT.

This chain connects TRBV19 to TRBJ2-5, with 9 positions matching TRBD2. The V and J ends lost 2 bases and 0 bases, in that order; junction bases with no gene match: 4. The CDR3 contains 16 residues. Per the germline V gene, CDR1 is LNHDA and CDR2 is SQIVND (reference sequence). This CDR3 is CASSIFPSGDQETQYF. The DNA of the CDR3 is TGTGCCAGTAGTATATTCCCTAGCGGGGACCAAGAGACCCAGTACTTC.

This clone was recorded a few times. The CDR3 loop is CASHSPATNEKLFF. The CDR3 nucleotides are TGTGCCAGTCACAGCCCCGCAACTAATGAAAAACTGTTTTTT. The chain recombines TRBV6-1 with TRBJ1-4, with D hard to call. This CDR3 region has 14 residues. The V end lost 9 bases, the J end lost 0 bases, and 11 bases lay between the germline ends. Germline CDR1 is MNHNS and CDR2 is SASEGT.

This clone has more than one count but fewer than ten. The V call is TRBV29-1, the J call TRBJ2-1; tentative D call: TRBD1 (7 bases). The germline V gene has CDR1 SQVTM and CDR2 ANQGSEA. This CDR3 is 14 amino acids long. V was shortened by 4 bases and J by 4 bases, with 14 bases between the two germline ends. DNA for the CDR3: TGCAGCGTTGCCAGGGGGGACATATACAATGAGCAGTTCTTC. This codes for CSVARGDIYNEQFF.